The 21 T cell receptor beta chains below were found in one sample sequenced in a study of tumor and adjacent non-tumor tissue in lung cancer. This sample's RNA came from whole unsorted tissue. Distant lung tissue was collected more than 3 cm away from the tumor edge. A modified ARM-PCR protocol with three rounds of nested PCR amplified TCRbeta. TCRdb reprocessed the multiplex PCR reads via MiXCR and lists one record per CDR3 protein. The sample gives about 60,000 distinct CDR3 sequences, around 64% of which show up once; under 35% is in the top ten. The sequencing input was distant non-tumor lung tissue. These receptors were obtained from a man aged 65-85 years with non-small cell lung cancer.

This clonotype was observed at least ten times. The chain combines TRBV6-5 with TRBJ2-7; unclear D gene. Trimming took 0 bases from V and 5 from J, leaving 11 bases between them. This CDR3 is built from 14 residues. Germline lookup yields CDR1 MNHEY and CDR2 SVGAGI. The CDR3 bases are TGTGCCAGCAGTTACTCACGGCAGGCCCACGAGCAGTACTTC. As protein: CASSYSRQAHEQYF.

This clonotype was counted a few times. The rearrangement uses TRBV20-1 and TRBJ1-4; D unresolved. The germline gives CDR1 DFQATT, CDR2 SNEGSKA (reference sequence). The V and J ends lost 8 bases and 8 bases respectively, with 15 bases between them. This CDR3 contains 12 residues. This chain's CDR3 is CSSQEGGEKLFF. CDR3 sequence (DNA): TGCAGTTCCCAGGAAGGCGGGGAAAAACTGTTTTTT.

This clonotype was seen repeatedly, ten times or more. The chain carries TRBV4-2 and TRBJ2-1; D unclear. The length of the CDR3 is 16 residues. Germline CDR1 is LGHNA and CDR2 is YNFKEQ. Trimming cost V 4 bases and J 5 bases, with 18 bases left between them. The CDR3 coding sequence is TGTGCCAGCAGCCGCGAACTTCACTTGAGTAACAATGAGCAGTTCTTC. Translation: CASSRELHLSNNEQFF.

This clonotype was counted a single time. An end of the junction differs from the germline gene, which may be a read error. The J gene is TRBJ2-3, the V gene TRBV29-1; TRBD2 aligns across 8 bases. The CDR3 runs 14 residues. The V gene's germline CDR1 is SQVTM and CDR2 ANQGSEA. The CDR3 DNA is TGCAGCGTTCTTGGGACTAGTTTTTCAGGTACGCACTATTTT. Its translation: CSVLGTSFSGTHYF.

This clonotype was observed many times. The chain recombines TRBV10-2 with TRBJ2-1; 10 nucleotides line up with TRBD2. The CDR3 is made up of 17 amino acids. V was clipped by 0 bases and J by 5 bases; unmatched bases: 7. CDR1 is WSHSY and CDR2 is SAAADI in the germline V gene. CDR3 amino acids: CASSESLGTSENNEQFF. DNA of the CDR3: TGCGCCAGCAGTGAGTCGTTAGGGACTAGCGAGAACAATGAGCAGTTCTTC.

A word on this clonotype: At one end the junction does not follow the germline gene, possibly because of a read error. V gene TRBV4-2 combines with J gene TRBJ2-7; 10 bases match TRBD2. CDR1 and CDR2 from the germline V gene are LGHNA and YNFKEQ. This CDR3 has 16 amino acids. CDR3: CASSQGSPSGSYELYF. In nucleotides, the CDR3 is TGTGCGAGCAGCCAAGGTAGTCCTAGCGGGAGCTACGAGCTGTACTTC.

A word on this clonotype: At one end, the junction sequence differs from germline, possibly due to a read error. The chain employs TRBV7-9 and TRBJ1-4, with D possibly matching TRBD1 (6 bases). CDR1 and CDR2 (germline): SEHNR, FQNEAQ (reference sequence). The CDR3 sequence is 14 residues long. CDR3: CACSPTIQGEKLFF. For the CDR3, the DNA is TGTGCCTGCAGCCCCACCATACAGGGTGAAAAACTGTTTTTT. The full variable domain, its missing parts supplied by reference TRBV7-9 and TRBJ1-4, is DTGVSQNPRHKITKRGQNVTFRCDPISEHNRLYWYRQTLGQGPEFLTYFQNEAQLEKSRLLSDRFSAERPKGSFSTLEIQRTEQGDSAMYLCACSPTIQGEKLFFGSGTQLSVL.

The V call is TRBV2, the J call TRBJ1-5, with D maybe TRBD1 (5 bases). Germline values: CDR1 SNHLY, CDR2 FYNNEI. This CDR3 region has 14 residues. Trimming left V 0 bases short and J 5 bases short, with 8 bases between. The chain's CDR3 is CASSEALGDQPQHF. The CDR3 DNA follows: TGTGCCAGCAGTGAAGCGCTAGGGGATCAGCCCCAGCATTTT.

In regard to this clonotype: A much larger clone differs by one base, so this may be a read error. This rearrangement joins TRBV11-2 to TRBJ2-7; D uncertain. The CDR3 is made up of 13 amino acids. CDR1 is SGHAT, CDR2 FQNNGV, per germline. The CDR3 region is CGSPLTVRNEQYF. In DNA form, the CDR3 reads TGTGGCAGCCCCCTCACAGTAAGAAACGAGCAGTACTTC. Using reference TRBV11-2 and TRBJ2-7 for the parts outside the CDR3, the full variable domain is EAGVAQSPRYKIIEKRQSVAFWCNPISGHATLYWYQQILGQGPKLLIQFQNNGVVDDSQLPKDRFSAERLKGVDSTLKIQPAKLEDSAVYLCGSPLTVRNEQYFGPGTRLTVT.

About this clonotype: One end of the junction fails to match germline, which may point to a read error. V and J are TRBV11-2 and TRBJ2-5; 7 nucleotides line up with TRBD1. The CDR3 contains 16 residues. Per germline, CDR1 SGHAT and CDR2 FQNNGV. The CDR3 is CVSSFHPTGFQETQNF. As DNA, the CDR3 is TGTGTCAGCAGCTTTCACCCGACAGGGTTCCAAGAGACCCAGAACTTC.

Worth noting for this clonotype: This may be a read error, as it is one base from a much larger clone. This CDR3 fails to terminate in the conserved phenylalanine or tryptophan, so it likely reflects a read error. V and J are TRBV4-2 and TRBJ2-1, with D perhaps matching TRBD1 or TRBD2 (5 bases each). CDR1 and CDR2 from the germline V gene are LGHNA and YNFKEQ. Deletions cut 5 bases from V and 4 bases from J, with 12 bases between. The CDR3 runs to 14 residues. The CDR3 DNA reads as TGTGCCAGCAGCGTAGGGGACGGTTACAATGAGCAGTTCCTC. This sequence encodes CASSVGDGYNEQFL.

This clonotype appeared many times. The chain carries TRBV12-3 or TRBV12-4 and TRBJ2-5, with D unresolved. The CDR3 totals 17 residues. The germline V and J ends were trimmed by 3 bases and 1 base, with 18 bases remaining between them. The CDR3 nucleotides read TGTGCCAGCAGTTTCATTTATAGCTCCCGGACCCAAGAGACCCAGTACTTC. Its translation: CASSFIYSSRTQETQYF.

In the case of this clonotype: At one end the junction does not follow the germline gene, possibly because of a read error. The rearrangement uses TRBV4-1 and TRBJ1-5; D gene ambiguous. Germline assignment: CDR1 MGHRA and CDR2 YSYEKL. The CDR3 extends over 14 amino acids. The DNA for the CDR3 is TGCGCCAGGAGCCAAACTGGAGGCAATCAGCCCCAGCATTTT. It translates to CARSQTGGNQPQHF.

The chain combines TRBV6-1 with TRBJ2-6; no reliable D call. V lost 8 bases, J lost 0 bases, and 14 bases lay in between. There are 16 residues in the CDR3. Germline values: CDR1 MNHNS, CDR2 SASEGT. The CDR3 DNA reads TGTGCCAGCGGTGCCGACGAAAGCTCTGGGGCCAACGTCCTGACTTTC. Amino acids: CASGADESSGANVLTF.

Ten or more counts support this clonotype. The rearrangement links TRBV29-1 to TRBJ2-7; a possible D gene is TRBD1 (6 bases). The CDR3 consists of 12 residues. Germline lookup yields CDR1 SQVTM and CDR2 ANQGSEA. Trimming shortened V by 8 bases and J by 6 bases, and 17 bases separated the two germline ends. CDR3 bases: TGCAGCTATGGGGACACCCGCACCGAGCAGTACTTC. It yields the protein CSYGDTRTEQYF.

This clonotype appeared once. Because the CDR3 is missing its conserved closing phenylalanine or tryptophan, this is likely a read error. This CDR3 reads CASSKPMVYEQYI. In nucleotides, the CDR3 is TGTGCCAGCAGCAAGCCTATGGTCTACGAGCAGTACATC. The rearrangement joins TRBV7-9 to TRBJ2-7; D call uncertain. The CDR3 is 13 residues long. Germline V gene lookup returns CDR1 SEHNR and CDR2 FQNEAQ (reference sequence). V gave up 5 bases and J gave up 3 bases, with 11 bases separating them.

In this sample, this clonotype turned up many times. The chain is built from TRBV6-1 and TRBJ1-4, with D possibly being TRBD1 (5 bases). From germline, CDR1 is MNHNS and CDR2 SASEGT. V dropped 1 base and J dropped 8 bases, with 11 bases sitting between them. This CDR3 comprises 14 residues. CDR3 bases: TGTGCCAGCAGTGAAGGGGGGGTCAAGGAAAAACTGTTTTTT. Its protein is CASSEGGVKEKLFF.

The chain links TRBV6-2 or TRBV6-3 to TRBJ1-5; D remains ambiguous. CDR1 is MNHEY and CDR2 is SVGEGT in the germline V gene. The CDR3 is made up of 15 amino acids. V gave up 6 bases and J gave up 2 bases, with 14 bases separating them. CDR3 loop: CASSLHEPGNQPQHF. In DNA, the CDR3 is TGTGCCAGCAGCCTACATGAACCCGGCAATCAGCCCCAGCATTTT.

Of note for this clonotype: Just one base apart from a much larger clone, this may be a read error. This likely comes from a read error, as the CDR3 has no conserved phenylalanine or tryptophan at its end. The V call is TRBV11-2, the J call TRBJ1-1; D possibly corresponds to TRBD1 (5 bases). The CDR3 runs 14 residues. Trimming removed 4 bases from V and 4 bases from J, with 13 bases in between. Germline V gene lookup returns CDR1 SGHAT and CDR2 FQNNGV. CDR3 sequence: CASSSRAGSTEAFL. The CDR3 DNA sequence: TGTGCCAGCAGCTCCAGGGCGGGGAGCACTGAAGCTTTCCTT.

The V gene is TRBV6-2 or TRBV6-3, the J gene TRBJ2-5; no clear D. The CDR3 covers 14 residues. Germline V gene sequence: CDR1 MNHEY, CDR2 SVGEGT. The V gene lost 4 bases and the J gene lost 4 bases, with 13 bases spanning the gap. CDR3 bases: TGTGCCAGCAGTTGGTCCGTGTGTCGAGAGACCCAGTACTTC. Translated: CASSWSVCRETQYF.

In the case of this clonotype: An end of the junction does not agree with germline; a read error may underlie this. J is TRBJ2-1 and V is TRBV5-1; D uncertain. This CDR3 contains 13 residues. Germline V gives CDR1 SGHRS, CDR2 YFSETQ. The CDR3 loop is CTSSFSADNEQFF. The CDR3 DNA follows: TGCACCAGCAGCTTTTCGGCGGACAATGAGCAGTTCTTC. The complete variable domain, with remaining parts taken from reference TRBV5-1 and TRBJ2-1, reads KAGVTQTPRYLIKTRGQQVTLSCSPISGHRSVSWYQQTPGQGLQFLFEYFSETQRNKGNFPGRFSGRQFSNSRSEMNVSTLELGDSALYLCTSSFSADNEQFFGPGTRLTVL.